Listed below are T cell receptor beta chains from one sample, sequenced in a study of blood T cell repertoires in COVID-19. Sequencing was performed with immunoSEQ multiplex PCR; in TCRdb, only in-frame clones are kept and a portion is missing. The table lists around 400,000 clones, 80% to 90% of them singletons, with about 2% in the top ten. Sequencing used peripheral blood. The receptors shown here come from a woman aged 60-75 years with COVID-19, enrolled during active disease. CDR3s include the opening cysteine and the closing phenylalanine or tryptophan. A D gene is named only where the DNA matches it firmly. Clone size is not always given. Where it is, it says once, few, many or a class for expanded clones.

TRBV5-8,.,13,.,TRBJ2-5,TGTGCCAGCAGCTTTGTAAACCAAGAGACCCAGTACTTC,CASSFVNQETQYF
TRBV19,.,15,TRBD1,TRBJ2-7,TGTGCCAGTAGTATAATTGGGACAGGGGGCGACGAGCAGTACTTC,CASSIIGTGGDEQYF
TRBV18,.,13,.,TRBJ1-5,TGTGCCAGCTCACCTGATACAGGCGGGCCCCAGCATTTT,CASSPDTGGPQHF
TRBV9,.,16,.,TRBJ2-1,TGTGCCAGCAGCCCCCCGCCCGGGGGGCCCTTTAATGAGCAGTTCTTC,CASSPPPGGPFNEQFF
TRBV6-1,once,12,.,TRBJ2-7,TGTGCCAGCAGTGAAGCGGGCGGGACTGGGTACTTC,CASSEAGGTGYF
TRBV18,.,17,TRBD2,TRBJ2-1,TGTGCCAGCTCCCGGGGTAGTAAGGCGGGGGGGCTCAATGAGCAGTTCTTC,CASSRGSKAGGLNEQFF
TRBV3-1/TRBV3-2,.,12,TRBD1,TRBJ2-7,TGTGCCAGCAGCCAGGGACAGGCCCTTACCATCTTC,CASSQGQALTIF
TRBV19,.,14,TRBD1,TRBJ2-2,TGTGCCAGTAGGTGGGACAGGGGGACCGGGGAGCTGTTTTTT,CASRWDRGTGELFF
TRBV4-1,.,16,TRBD2,TRBJ2-1,TGCGCCAGCAGCCAGATTAGCGGGGGGCCGCCCTATGAGCAGTTCTTC,CASSQISGGPPYEQFF
TRBV4-2,.,15,TRBD1,TRBJ1-4,TGTACCAGCAGCCAACCCGACAGGGTCGACGAAAAACTGTTTTTT,CTSSQPDRVDEKLFF
TRBV6-5,.,13,.,TRBJ1-1,TGTGCCAGCAGTTTACAGGGTTTTACTGAAGCTTTCTTT,CASSLQGFTEAFF
TRBV5-1,.,14,.,TRBJ1-4,TGCGCCAGCAGCTTGGAGGGACACCGAGAAAAACTGTTTTTT,CASSLEGHREKLFF
TRBV11-3,.,16,.,TRBJ1-3,TGTGCCAGCAGCTTAGGAGCCGCGTACTCTGGAAACACCATATATTTT,CASSLGAAYSGNTIYF
TRBV5-1,.,15,TRBD2,TRBJ2-3,TGCGCCAGCAGCTTAAGTAGCGGGGGATCTGGCACGCAGTATTTT,CASSLSSGGSGTQYF
TRBV29-1,.,14,TRBD2,TRBJ2-3,TGCAGCGGGGTAGCGGGGGGGCCCGGAGATACGCAGTATTTT,CSGVAGGPGDTQYF
TRBV14,few,15,.,TRBJ2-5,TGTGCCAGCAGCCAACAGGGAAGAGTCCAAGAGACCCAGTACTTC,CASSQQGRVQETQYF
TRBV28,.,15,.,TRBJ1-3,TGTGCCAGCAGTTTAGCGGGAGCTTCTGGAAACACCATATATTTT,CASSLAGASGNTIYF
TRBV13,.,13,TRBD1,TRBJ2-7,TGTGCCAGCAGCTTGGACAGGTCGTACGAGCAGTACTTC,CASSLDRSYEQYF
TRBV2,.,18,TRBD2,TRBJ2-2,TGTGCCAGCAGTGACGGCGGTAGCGGGGGGGCTTCCACCGGGGAGCTGTTTTTT,CASSDGGSGGASTGELFF
TRBV5-6,.,13,TRBD2,TRBJ2-7,TGTGCCAGCAGCCCCACCTCGGGAGGCGAGCAGTACTTC,CASSPTSGGEQYF
TRBV18,.,12,TRBD1,TRBJ1-1,TGTGCCAGCTCACCTGGGACAGCCGAAGCTTTCTTT,CASSPGTAEAFF